These T cell receptor beta chains were read from a single sample in a study of blood T cell repertoires in COVID-19. TCRdb's copy holds only in-frame clones and misses some; the assay was immunoSEQ multiplex PCR. The sample consists of roughly 66,000 clones, roughly nine tenths of them appearing once. The specimen was peripheral blood. The receptors come from a human donor in a cohort sampled during active COVID-19. CDR3s include the opening cysteine and the closing phenylalanine or tryptophan. D genes are given only for firm matches. A clone size is listed for some rows: how often the clone was seen (once, few, many), or a class if it is expanded.

TRBV6-5	-	TRBJ1-3	TRBD1	CASRTGLSGNTIYF	TGTGCCAGCAGGACAGGGCTTTCTGGAAACACCATATATTTT
TRBV3-1/TRBV3-2	-	TRBJ2-5	TRBD1	CASSPGGRETQYF	TGTGCCAGCAGTCCAGGGGGAAGAGAGACCCAGTACTTC
TRBV27	-	TRBJ1-5	-	CASSLMSSNQPQHF	TGTGCCAGCAGCCTAATGAGTAGCAATCAGCCCCAGCATTTT
TRBV6-5	-	TRBJ1-3	TRBD1	CASSYGQGSGNTIYF	TGTGCCAGCAGTTATGGACAGGGGTCTGGAAACACCATATATTTT
TRBV19	-	TRBJ2-1	TRBD2	CASSISRSGSRYEQFF	TGTGCCAGTAGTATATCACGCAGCGGGAGCCGGTATGAGCAGTTCTTC
TRBV29-1	-	TRBJ2-3	-	CSVEIGADTDTQYF	TGCAGCGTTGAAATTGGGGCTGACACAGATACGCAGTATTTT
TRBV7-8	-	TRBJ1-1	-	CASSLALGHRNTEAFF	TGTGCCAGCAGCTTAGCCTTGGGACATAGGAACACTGAAGCTTTCTTT
TRBV5-1	-	TRBJ2-2	-	CASSFSGGSNTGELFF	TGCGCCAGCAGCTTCTCGGGGGGCTCGAACACCGGGGAGCTGTTTTTT
TRBV30	few	TRBJ2-5	TRBD2	CAWNGRTGGTQYF	TGTGCCTGGAACGGGAGGACGGGAGGGACCCAGTACTTC
TRBV7-8	-	TRBJ2-3	-	CASSLPPGGQVLTDTQYF	TGTGCCAGCAGCTTACCCCCCGGGGGGCAGGTCCTCACAGATACGCAGTATTTT
TRBV6-5	-	TRBJ1-1	-	CASSYGGDIGEAFF	TGTGCCAGCAGTTACGGAGGGGATATTGGTGAAGCTTTCTTT